This TCR beta chain originates from a study of blood T cell repertoires in COVID-19. The overall study: Whether acute or convalescent, the COVID-19 samples came from the United States, Italy and Spain. Nucleic acid was either cDNA or gDNA, and it came from T cells, B-cell-depleted T cells, or PBMCs.

CDR1 is LGHDT, CDR2 YNNKEL, per germline (reference sequence). The CDR3 is made up of 12 amino acids. Trimming cost V 3 bases and J 0 bases, with 3 bases left between them. Note on this clone: Other DNA sequences from this sample encode an identical CDR3 as well.

Original handling: Estimates of nucleated cell counts were drawn from the amplification of reference gene primers. The protocol was immunoSEQ multiplex PCR, while the TCRdb copy is restricted to in-frame clones and leaves out a portion. Clone size and the V and J calls come from that table; the DNA yielded D and trimming. The sample contains approximately 50,000 clones, more than 70% of which appear only once. The TCR originated in a woman aged 80 or over with acute or convalescent COVID-19. The material sequenced was peripheral blood. This chain joins TRBV3-1 (or the pseudogene TRBV3-2) and TRBJ2-7, with D unresolved. CDR3 nucleotides: TGTGCCAGCAGCCAGGCCTCCTACGAGCAGTACTTC. Translation gives CASSQASYEQYF.